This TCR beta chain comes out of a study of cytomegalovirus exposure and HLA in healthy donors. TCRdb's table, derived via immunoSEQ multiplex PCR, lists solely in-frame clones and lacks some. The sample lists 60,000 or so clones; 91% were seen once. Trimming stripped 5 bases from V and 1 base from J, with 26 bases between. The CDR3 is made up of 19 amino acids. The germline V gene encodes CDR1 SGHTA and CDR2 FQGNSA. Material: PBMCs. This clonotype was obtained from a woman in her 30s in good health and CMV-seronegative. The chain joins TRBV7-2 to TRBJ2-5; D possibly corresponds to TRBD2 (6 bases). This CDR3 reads CASSDGWGEWRFGQETQYF. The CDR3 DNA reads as TGTGCCAGCAGCGACGGTTGGGGGGAGTGGAGGTTTGGCCAAGAGACCCAGTACTTC. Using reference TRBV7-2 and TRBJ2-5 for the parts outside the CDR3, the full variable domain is GAGVSQSPSNKVTEKGKDVELRCDPISGHTALYWYRQSLGQGLEFLIYFQGNSAPDKSGLPSDRFSAERTGGSVSTLTIQRTQQEDSAVYLCASSDGWGEWRFGQETQYFGPGTRLLVL.